These T cell receptor beta chains were read from a single sample in a study of blood T cell repertoires in COVID-19. Libraries were prepared by immunoSEQ multiplex PCR; TCRdb keeps only in-frame clonotypes and omits some of them. The sample yields around 120,000 clones, 88% seen once. The sequencing sample was made of peripheral blood. These receptors were collected from a human donor in a cohort sampled during active COVID-19. The CDR3 runs from the conserved cysteine through the conserved F or W. The order of the fields is V gene, J gene, clone size, CDR3 protein. A row's size may be missing; if present it is once, few, many or a size class.

TRBV19	TRBJ1-5	NA	CASTFGGRDDQPQHF
TRBV7-9	TRBJ1-4	NA	CASSPGRAVPAIREKLFF
TRBV28	TRBJ2-7	NA	CASSSPGLASGEQYF
TRBV5-4	TRBJ2-5	NA	CASSSSGGAETQYF
TRBV28	TRBJ2-7	NA	CASSKGLAISSYEQYF
TRBV5-1	TRBJ2-2	NA	CASRLQGPSNTGELFF
TRBV15	TRBJ2-5	NA	CATSGGDRHQETQYF
TRBV3-1/TRBV3-2	TRBJ2-2	NA	CASSSRLAGGVGELFF
TRBV28	TRBJ2-1	NA	CASSFPSGRGDEQFF
TRBV11-2	TRBJ1-6	NA	CASSLSGSNSPLHF
TRBV7-9	TRBJ2-2	once	CASSPRTSGRNTGELFF
TRBV5-6	TRBJ2-1	NA	CASSPTGANEQFF
TRBV5-1	TRBJ1-4	once	CASSLVGNHRGQRLFF
TRBV6-4	TRBJ2-3	NA	CASRSLVAGRMDTQYF
TRBV5-4	TRBJ1-1	NA	CASSLGGGQGDTEAFF